The clone carrying this TCR beta chain has at least ten counts. This sample is part of a study of human T cells and chemical hapten exposure. About the research overall: Patch tests applied 0.01% DPC to the upper back and were scored after 6 days.

Per the germline V gene, CDR1 is KGHSH and CDR2 is LQKENI. Trimming took 3 bases from V and 2 from J; bases not matched to a gene: 8. The CDR3 consists of 18 residues. TCRdb re-analysed the RACE reads in MiXCR, keeping a single row per CDR3 protein. The profile shows 45,000 to 65,000 distinct CDR3 sequences, 9.9% of them singletons. Time point of the sample: pre-sensitization, week 0. Treatment described: therapeutic diphenylcyclopropenone sensitization with weekly scalp DPC. Sample donors consisted of patients with alopecia, aged 18 to 70 years, who were suitable for DPC. Sequencing was performed on whole blood, taken in connection with sensitization to the hapten diphenylcyclopropenone (DPC). The source of this sequence is a middle-aged man with alopecia areata. Some clones in this sample may be carry-over from other donors' samples. The chain couples TRBV18 to TRBJ2-4; 12 nucleotides align to TRBD2. The CDR3 DNA follows: TGTGCCAGCTCACCCGGGACTAGCGGGCTCCGCCCCAAAAACATTCAGTACTTC. It specifies CASSPGTSGLRPKNIQYF.